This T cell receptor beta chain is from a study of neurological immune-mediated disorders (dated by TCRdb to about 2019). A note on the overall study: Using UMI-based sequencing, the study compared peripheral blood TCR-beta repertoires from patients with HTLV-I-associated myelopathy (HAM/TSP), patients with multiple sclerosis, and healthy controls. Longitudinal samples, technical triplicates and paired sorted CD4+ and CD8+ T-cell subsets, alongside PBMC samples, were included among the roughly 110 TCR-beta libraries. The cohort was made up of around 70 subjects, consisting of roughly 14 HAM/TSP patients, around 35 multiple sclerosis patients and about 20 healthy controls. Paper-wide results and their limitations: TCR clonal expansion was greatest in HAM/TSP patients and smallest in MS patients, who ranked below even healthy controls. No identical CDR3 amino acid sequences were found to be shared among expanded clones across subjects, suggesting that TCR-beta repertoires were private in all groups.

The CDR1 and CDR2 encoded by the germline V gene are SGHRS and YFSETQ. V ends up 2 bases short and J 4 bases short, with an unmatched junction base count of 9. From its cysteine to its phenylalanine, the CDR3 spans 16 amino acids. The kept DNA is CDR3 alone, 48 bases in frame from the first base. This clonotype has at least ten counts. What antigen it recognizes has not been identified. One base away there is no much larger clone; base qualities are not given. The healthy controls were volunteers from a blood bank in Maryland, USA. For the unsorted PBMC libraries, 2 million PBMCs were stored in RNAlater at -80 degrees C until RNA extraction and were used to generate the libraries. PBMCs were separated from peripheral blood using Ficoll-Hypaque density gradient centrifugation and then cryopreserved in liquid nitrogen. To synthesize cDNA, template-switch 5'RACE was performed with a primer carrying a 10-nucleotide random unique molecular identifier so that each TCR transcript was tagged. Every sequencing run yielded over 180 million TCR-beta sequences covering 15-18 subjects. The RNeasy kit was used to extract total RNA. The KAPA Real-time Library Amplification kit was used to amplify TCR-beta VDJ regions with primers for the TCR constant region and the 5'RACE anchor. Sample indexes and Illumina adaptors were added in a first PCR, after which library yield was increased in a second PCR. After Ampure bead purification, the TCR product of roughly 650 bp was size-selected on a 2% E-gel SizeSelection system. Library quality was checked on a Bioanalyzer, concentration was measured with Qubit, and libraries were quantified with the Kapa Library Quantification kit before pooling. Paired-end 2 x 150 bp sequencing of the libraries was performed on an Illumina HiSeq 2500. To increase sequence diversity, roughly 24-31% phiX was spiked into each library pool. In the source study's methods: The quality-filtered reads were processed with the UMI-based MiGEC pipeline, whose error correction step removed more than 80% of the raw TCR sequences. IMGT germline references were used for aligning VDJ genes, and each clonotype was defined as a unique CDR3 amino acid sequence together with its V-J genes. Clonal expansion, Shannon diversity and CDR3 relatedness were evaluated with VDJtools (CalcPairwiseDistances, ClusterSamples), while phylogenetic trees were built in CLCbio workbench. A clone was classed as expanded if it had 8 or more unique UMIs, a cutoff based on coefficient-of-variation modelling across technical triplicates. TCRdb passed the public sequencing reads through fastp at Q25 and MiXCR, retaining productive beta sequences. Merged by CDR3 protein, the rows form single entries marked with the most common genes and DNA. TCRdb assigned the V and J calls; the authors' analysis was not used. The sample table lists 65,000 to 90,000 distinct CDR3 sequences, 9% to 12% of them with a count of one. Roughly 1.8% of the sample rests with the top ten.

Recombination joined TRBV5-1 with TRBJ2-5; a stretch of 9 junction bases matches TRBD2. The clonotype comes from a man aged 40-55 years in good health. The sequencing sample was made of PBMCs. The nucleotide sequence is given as TGCGCCAGCAGCTTCTCCGGGACTAGCCCACGAGAGACCCAGTACTTC. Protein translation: CASSFSGTSPRETQYF.